Below, one T cell receptor beta chain is given with its context. In the study's own analysis: Counts of nucleated cells, estimated from reference gene primer amplification, were obtained. TCRdb's copy holds only in-frame clones and misses some; the assay was immunoSEQ multiplex PCR. V and J calls plus clone size are reproduced from that table; the DNA served to infer D and trimming. The sample yields around 470,000 clones, roughly 89% seen once. These data come from a study of blood T cell repertoires in COVID-19. In the study overall: The samples span acute and convalescent COVID-19 from the United States, Italy and Spain. The cDNA or gDNA used as material had been derived from T cells, B-cell-depleted T cells, or PBMCs.

V was shortened by 3 bases and J by 6 bases, with 6 bases between the two germline ends. Germline CDR1 is SEHNR and CDR2 is FQNEAQ (reference sequence). The CDR3 runs 12 residues. Sequenced: peripheral blood. The source of this sequence is a man younger than 35 with COVID-19, enrolled during active disease. The chain combines TRBV7-9 with TRBJ2-1; D remains ambiguous. The CDR3 DNA reads as TGTGCCAGCAGCTTGGTGGCCAATGAGCAGTTCTTC. It codes for CASSLVANEQFF.